The TCR beta chain described here comes from a study of T cells in Graves' hyperthyroidism and ophthalmopathy. Fresh peripheral blood, roughly 10 ml of it, supplied the PBMCs. The study, taken as a whole, reports: Most thyroid clonotypes expanded above 0.001 appeared in blood too.

This CDR3 has 15 residues. Germline loops: CDR1 KGHSH, CDR2 LQKENI. The V gene lost 2 bases and the J gene lost 9 bases, with 14 bases spanning the gap. The table lists this clonotype with many counts. Its specificity is unknown. TCR beta CDR3 region amplification was performed from RNA transcripts. Initially, a first-round RT-PCR of the TCR CDR3 employed the HTBI primer set. Using its own MiXCR run on the multiplex PCR reads, TCRdb lists one record per CDR3 protein. The sample shows a few hundred thousand distinct CDR3 sequences, around 17% of them seen only once. This clonotype was sampled from a man aged 35 to 55 with Graves' hyperthyroidism. The specimen was blood. The chain combines TRBV18 with TRBJ1-6; D call uncertain. Written as DNA, the CDR3 is TGTGCCAGCTCACCAACAGCGACCCTGAGTTCACCCCTCCACTTT. Residues: CASSPTATLSSPLHF.